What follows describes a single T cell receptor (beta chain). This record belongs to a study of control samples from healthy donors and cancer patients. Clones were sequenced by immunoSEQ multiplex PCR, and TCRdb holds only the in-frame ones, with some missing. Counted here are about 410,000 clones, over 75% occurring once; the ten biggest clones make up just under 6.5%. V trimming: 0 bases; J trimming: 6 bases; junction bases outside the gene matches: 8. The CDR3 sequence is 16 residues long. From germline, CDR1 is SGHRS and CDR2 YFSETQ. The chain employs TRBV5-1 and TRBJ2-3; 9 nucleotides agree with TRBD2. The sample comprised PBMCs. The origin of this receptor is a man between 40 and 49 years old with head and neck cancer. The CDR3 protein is CASSLAELLAGDTQYF. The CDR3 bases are TGCGCCAGCAGCTTGGCCGAGCTTCTAGCGGGGGATACGCAGTATTTT.